The clone carrying this T cell receptor beta chain was seen many times. Its antigen is unidentified. This sample stems from a study of T cells in Graves' hyperthyroidism and ophthalmopathy. Study-wide points: Model output signaled ophthalmopathy a median around 6.9 months ahead of onset. Also found in blood were most expanded thyroid clonotypes above 0.001.

Germline V gives CDR1 MNHNS, CDR2 SASEGT. The CDR3 covers 13 residues. The germline V and J ends were trimmed by 6 bases and 5 bases, with 14 bases remaining between them. The TCR beta CDR3 regions underwent amplification using RNA transcripts as the source. HTBI primers were the set used in a first-round RT-PCR of the TCR CDR3. MiXCR was run by TCRdb on the multiplex PCR reads, yielding one entry per CDR3 protein. The data contain hundreds of thousands of distinct CDR3 sequences, approximately 15% of them singletons. A patient was excluded if there was uncontrolled infection, other autoimmune disease, pregnancy or lactation.

The chain is built from TRBV6-1 and TRBJ2-7; no clear D. The clonotype comes from a woman younger than 35 with Graves' hyperthyroidism. The material sequenced was blood. CDR3 in DNA: TGTGCCAGCAGATCACCCTCACGGGACGAGCAGTACTTC. It codes for CASRSPSRDEQYF.